The entry below describes one T cell receptor beta chain. This sample is drawn from a study of blood T cell repertoires in COVID-19. Study summary: T cells, B-cell-depleted T cells, or PBMCs provided the cDNA or gDNA that served as material.

Source study methods: How many nucleated cells were present was estimated from reference gene primer amplification. TCRdb keeps only in-frame clones here, not all; method: immunoSEQ multiplex PCR. The D gene and trimming were derived from the DNA, and the V and J assignments and clone size from that table. The sample has around 97,000 clones; 84% are singletons. This TCR came from a human donor in a cohort sampled during active or convalescent COVID-19. Sequences were obtained from peripheral blood.

The CDR3 DNA follows: TGTGCCAGCAGCTTTAACGGGAACACTGAAGCTTTCTTT. Its translation is CASSFNGNTEAFF. V gene TRBV11-2 combines with J gene TRBJ1-1, with D uncertain. Between the trimmed V and J ends, which lost 3 bases and 1 base, there was a span of 6 bases. This CDR3 spans 13 amino acids. Germline CDR1 reads SGHAT; CDR2 reads FQNNGV.